Described below is a single T cell receptor (beta chain) sequence and its context. Its antigen is currently unknown. The sample belongs to a study of cytomegalovirus exposure and HLA in healthy donors. The overall study: A prior analysis found about 120 million unique TCR beta sequences from about 179 million T cells. Study-wide results and limits: In a later analysis, a genetic analysis reported fewer productive-TCR N-insertions in an Asian-associated ancestry cluster than the cohort average. A missense variant in DCLRE1C was later tied to TCR beta V- and J-gene trimming.

The CDR3 runs to 13 residues. The ends were cut back, 4 bases at V and 7 bases at J, with 14 bases in the middle. Germline V lookup: CDR1 MNHEY, CDR2 SMNVEV (reference sequence). PCR used 60 Vbeta primers and 13 Jbeta primers. Generated by immunoSEQ multiplex PCR, the TCRdb table keeps only in-frame clones and is missing some. This table holds about 300,000 clones, 70% to 90% found once. V is TRBV27 and J is TRBJ2-7, with D possibly being TRBD1 (6 bases). The TCR was taken from a man between 40 and 49 years old in good health and CMV-seropositive. What was sequenced was PBMCs. Here the CDR3 DNA reads TGTGCCAGCAGTTCGATACAGGGCGGGGAGCAGTACTTC. Amino acid sequence: CASSSIQGGEQYF.